This entry is about one TCR beta chain. The data were produced by immunoSEQ multiplex PCR, yet TCRdb's version contains in-frame clones alone and is incomplete. Here the sample spans tens of thousands of clones, 70% to 90% being singletons. The data were obtained in a study of OX40 agonist ivuxolimab in advanced cancers. Germline V gene lookup returns CDR1 MNHEY and CDR2 SVGAGI. Trimming pared 7 bases from V and 2 bases from J, leaving 18 bases between. CDR3 length: 15 amino acids. The material sequenced was CD4+ or CD8+ T cells sorted from blood, taken in a trial of the OX40 agonist ivuxolimab. The TCR was taken from an adult with an advanced solid tumor such as melanoma, head and neck, liver or kidney cancer. The J gene is TRBJ2-7, the V gene TRBV6-5; D is possibly TRBD1 or TRBD2 (6 bases each). CDR3: CASKGGRASAYEQYF. The CDR3 DNA reads TGTGCCAGCAAGGGGGGACGAGCGAGCGCCTACGAGCAGTACTTC.